The present T cell receptor beta chain was sequenced within a study of T cell changes during pregnancy in multiple sclerosis. Germline values: CDR1 LNHDA, CDR2 SQIVND (reference sequence). Trimming left V 1 base short and J 5 bases short, with 15 bases between. This CDR3 is built from 15 residues. Here immunoSEQ multiplex PCR was the method, and the copy in TCRdb shows in-frame clones only, minus some. The table records about 52,000 clones, 80% to 95% of them present only once. V gene TRBV19 combines with J gene TRBJ2-7; a possible D gene is TRBD1 (6 bases). This specimen consisted of CD4+ T cells from peripheral blood mononuclear cells, obtained in the third trimester of pregnancy. The sequence was collected from a female donor with multiple sclerosis, enrolled in a pregnancy study. The CDR3 spells CASSIGPGVVDEQYF. DNA of the CDR3: TGTGCCAGTAGTATAGGGCCAGGGGTCGTCGACGAGCAGTACTTC.